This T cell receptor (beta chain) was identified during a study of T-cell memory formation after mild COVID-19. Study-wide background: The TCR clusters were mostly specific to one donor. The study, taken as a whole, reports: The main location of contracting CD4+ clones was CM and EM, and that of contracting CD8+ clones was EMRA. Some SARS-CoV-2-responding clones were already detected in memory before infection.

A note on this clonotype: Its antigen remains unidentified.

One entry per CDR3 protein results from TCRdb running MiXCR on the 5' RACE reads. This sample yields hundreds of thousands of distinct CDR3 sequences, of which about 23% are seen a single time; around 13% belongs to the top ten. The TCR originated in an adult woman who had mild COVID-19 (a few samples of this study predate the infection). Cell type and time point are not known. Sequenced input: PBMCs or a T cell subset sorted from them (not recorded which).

CDR3: CASTYGQGTEAFF. The CDR3, as DNA: TGCGCCAGCACCTATGGGCAGGGCACTGAAGCTTTCTTT. The V call is TRBV5-1, the J call TRBJ1-1, with D possibly being TRBD1 (5 bases). This CDR3 contains 13 residues. CDR1 SGHRS and CDR2 YFSETQ come from the germline V gene. Trimming took off 6 bases at V and 4 bases at J, with 13 bases between the two ends.